This TCR beta chain was retrieved from a study of early T cells in non-severe SARS-CoV-2 infection. Looking at the study overall: The chains were unpaired, and the sequenced material was bulk RNA from unsorted whole blood.

CDR3 length: 13 amino acids. Germline values: CDR1 SGHAT, CDR2 FQNNGV. V was shortened by 5 bases and J by 5 bases, with 12 bases between the two germline ends. Researchers attached unique molecular identifiers to individual cDNA molecules. TCRdb reprocessed the 5' RACE reads with MiXCR, giving one entry per CDR3 protein. The data show approximately 69,000 distinct CDR3 sequences, around a tenth seen once. The genes are TRBV11-2 and TRBJ2-5; tentatively, D is TRBD2 (5 bases). The specimen sequenced was whole blood. This TCR derives from an adult who was a healthcare worker with PCR-confirmed SARS-CoV-2 infection or an uninfected control (not recorded which). In nucleotides, the CDR3 is TGTGCCAGCAGCGCGGGCAGGCTGGAGACCCAGTACTTC. As protein: CASSAGRLETQYF.